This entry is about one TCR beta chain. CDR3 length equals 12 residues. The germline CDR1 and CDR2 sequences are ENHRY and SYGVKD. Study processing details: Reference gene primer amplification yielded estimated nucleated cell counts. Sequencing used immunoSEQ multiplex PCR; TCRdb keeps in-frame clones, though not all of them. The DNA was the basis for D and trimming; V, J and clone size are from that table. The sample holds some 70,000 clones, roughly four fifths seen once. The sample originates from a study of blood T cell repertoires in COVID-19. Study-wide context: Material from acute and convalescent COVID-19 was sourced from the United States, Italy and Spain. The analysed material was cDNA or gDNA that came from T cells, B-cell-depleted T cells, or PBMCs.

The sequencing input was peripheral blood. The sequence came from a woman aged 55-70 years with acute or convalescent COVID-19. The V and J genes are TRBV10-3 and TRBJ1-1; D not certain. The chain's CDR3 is CATTERDTEAFF. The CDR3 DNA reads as TGTGCTACGACGGAGAGGGACACTGAAGCTTTCTTT.